This TCR beta chain is drawn from a study of cytomegalovirus exposure and HLA in healthy donors. The wider study: HLA-typed donors were the source of approximately 80 million unique TCRs, which an early data release held.

Per the germline V gene, CDR1 is SGHVS and CDR2 is FNYEAQ. The CDR3 length is 15 residues. V gave up 5 bases and J gave up 6 bases; unmatched junction bases: 10. Primers included in the PCR were 60 Vbeta and 13 Jbeta primers. Assay: immunoSEQ multiplex PCR; the TCRdb copy retains only in-frame clones and omits some. The sample contains approximately 140,000 clones, 65% to 90% of which appear only once. Overall study results and limits: For most TCR beta V segments, an earlier analysis put the productive rate at about 90% or about 30% of the time.

As for this clone: No antigen is known for it.

The J gene is TRBJ1-1, the V gene TRBV7-6, with 9 bases that match TRBD1. The origin of this receptor is a man younger than 35 in good health and CMV-seronegative. Material for sequencing was PBMCs. The DNA for the CDR3 is TGTGCCAGCAGCCAACGGACGGACAGGGGCTCTGAAGCTTTCTTT. As protein: CASSQRTDRGSEAFF.